The subject of this entry is one T cell receptor beta chain. Its antigen remains unidentified. No much larger clone exists at a distance of one base, and base qualities are not known. This entry is derived from a study of CD8+ T cells in alopecia areata (dated by TCRdb to 2016 to 2019). Study-level background: The treated patients, all with moderate-to-severe alopecia areata, were enrolled in an open-label pilot trial of oral tofacitinib given at 5 to 10 mg twice daily. Tofacitinib was administered for 6 to 18 months, and 6 months of follow-up off drug were then conducted to assess delayed response and recurrence. Disease severity in treated patients was measured with the SALT score, which quantifies the percentage of affected scalp surface area. High-throughput TCRbeta sequencing was used to examine T cell clonal expansion in alopecia areata in both the C3H/HeJ mouse model and human patients. In humans, TCRbeta sequencing was performed on scalp tissue and on sorted CD4+ and CD8+ peripheral blood T cells from healthy controls and from patients with patchy or totalis/universalis alopecia areata. Biopsies were taken from tofacitinib-treated patients at baseline and again at 4 and 24 weeks into treatment, and several of those patients also had a later scalp biopsy. Clonality in the scalp was compared among normal scalp (n=4), patchy alopecia areata scalp (n=8), and alopecia totalis/universalis scalp (n=8). RNA came from the PAXgene miRNA kit for fixed scalp, the miRNeasy kit for PBMCs, and the RNeasy kit for mouse skin. immunoSEQ multiplex PCR using 35 Vbeta forward primers and 13 Jbeta reverse primers was used to amplify TCRbeta CDR3 regions. General conclusions and limits of the study: Scalp TCR repertoire analysis is complicated because resident alphabeta T cells in normal human skin are also sequenced, whereas mouse skin is dominated by gammadelta T cells. Lesional scalp, especially in alopecia totalis/universalis, showed higher clonality and more expanded CD8+ clones than normal scalp, suggesting antigenic drive. Scalp clonality and the number of expanded CD8+ clones among the top 100 scalp clones were significantly decreased by tofacitinib. Many expanded lesional clones persisted in scalp and blood during tofacitinib treatment, which may partly explain relapse after stopping treatment. Compared with mice, TCR sequences shared between patients were less clear, possibly partly because of HLA diversity across the patient population. The treated cohort was small, with a single nonresponder, so links between baseline CD8+ expansion and response need larger studies.

The sample's treatment or condition label, decoded: oral pan-JAK inhibitor, 5-10 mg twice daily. Lesional scalp punch biopsies and peripheral blood were obtained from alopecia areata patients. PBMCs were separated by density centrifugation and stained for CD3, CD4 and CD8, after which CD4+ and CD8+ T cells were sorted on a FACSAria. The library came from the immunoSEQ multiplex PCR assay. RNA was extracted from all samples and reverse transcribed into cDNA, which served as template for TCR sequencing. SuperScript III was used for first-strand cDNA synthesis, primed with a 2:1 mix of oligo-dT and random hexamers. A synthetic immune receptor repertoire was used to gauge amplification bias, and whatever bias remained was removed computationally. On the study's bioinformatics: Raw reads were preprocessed to remove errors, and CDR3 was defined by IMGT conventions from the conserved cysteine to phenylalanine. Clonality was computed by normalizing Shannon entropy by log2 of the number of productive unique TCRs and subtracting the result from 1. Scalp TCRbeta sequences were cross-referenced with sorted blood CD4 and CD8 repertoires so that the CD4 or CD8 identity of scalp clones could be inferred. As stored in TCRdb, this immuneACCESS dataset retains in-frame rearrangements with V and J assigned. A fraction of the clones does not appear; measured against another copy, unresolved V genes explain less than half of the discrepancy, and the remainder lacks a known reason. The DNA gave D and trimming, while V, J and clone size come from that table. The sample contains some 170,000 clones, less than 75% of them found a single time. Roughly 16% of the sample is in the top ten clones.

Ends trimmed: V by 4 bases, J by 4 bases; bases unmatched to a gene: 2. Based on the germline V gene, the CDR1 and CDR2 sequences are MGHDK and SYGVNS. Counted from cysteine to phenylalanine, this CDR3 has 13 amino acids. The sequence is cut down to CDR3 DNA, 39 bases in frame from base 1. Recombination joined TRBV25-1 with TRBJ1-2; the junction holds 8 bases that match TRBD1. This TCR derives from a human donor with alopecia areata. Sequenced material: CD4+ T cells sorted from blood, taken between weeks 55 and 65, from a patient treated with tofacitinib. The CDR3 loop reads CASSAGQVYGYTF. The DNA sequence follows: TGTGCCAGCAGTGCGGGACAGGTCTATGGCTACACCTTC.